The T cell receptor (beta chain) under discussion was sequenced for a study of shared clonotypes between healthy human individuals. Study processing details: Because ImmunoSEQ provided only junction sequences with no quality scores, the filtering differed. Assay: immunoSEQ multiplex PCR; the TCRdb copy retains only in-frame clones and omits some. V and J calls plus clone size are reproduced from that table; the DNA served to infer D and trimming. Of about 1.1 million clones in the sample, 75% to 85% were seen once. The donor population consisted of healthy HIV-negative adults with no recent acute infections or vaccinations. Germline V gene sequence: CDR1 LGHNA, CDR2 YNFKEQ. Trimming at V came to 4 bases and at J to 9 bases, leaving 16 bases not matched to a gene. The CDR3 has 17 amino acids.

This TCR came from a man younger than 35 in good health. Some clones in this sample may be carry-over from other donors' samples. This chain uses TRBV4-2 with TRBJ2-5; 11 bases line up with TRBD1. Sequencing was done on a sample of memory CD4+ T cells from PBMCs. Subset denoted: CD45RA-negative fraction. CDR3 protein: CASSRLGTGGLDSAQYF. CDR3 bases: TGTGCCAGCAGCCGCCTCGGGACAGGGGGGCTAGATTCGGCCCAGTACTTC.